The 25 T cell receptor beta chains in this list originate from one sample, sequenced in a study of blood T cells in healthy people across ages (dated by TCRdb to about 2015). The library relied on 5' RACE. These reads were obtained on an Illumina HiSeq 2500. A second PCR of about 6 to 11 cycles was performed with a sample-barcoded 5' primer and a J-beta primer mix. TCRdb reprocessed the public reads (quality trimming at Q25 with fastp, clone calling with MiXCR) and kept in-frame beta chains. Duplicate CDR3 protein sequences are folded into a single record with the most common DNA and genes. The sample data list more than 750,000 distinct CDR3 sequences, and almost 30% of these were observed just once. 10% of the sample goes to the ten largest clones. The same data also went into a second study, on T cells of mothers and their children.

The sample consisted of blood. The receptors stem from a middle-aged woman in good health.

This clonotype was observed a few times. This chain links TRBV7-9 with TRBJ2-5; 9 positions match TRBD1. The CDR3 sequence is 16 residues long. CDR1 SEHNR and CDR2 FQNEAQ come from the germline V gene (reference sequence). J was trimmed by 3 bases and V by 5 bases; bases with no gene match: 10. CDR3 bases: TGTGCCAGCAGCCCCACCCCGGGACAGGGAAAAGAGACCCAGTACTTC. Its translation is CASSPTPGQGKETQYF.

The chain employs TRBV25-1 and TRBJ1-1; maybe TRBD1 (6 bases). The CDR3 length is 16 residues. Trimming stripped 1 base from V and 5 bases from J, with 17 bases between. Germline V CDR1 and CDR2: MGHDK, SYGVNS. CDR3 sequence (DNA): TGTGCCAGCAGTGAATGGGGGGCCGGGGGCGCGACTGAAGCTTTCTTT. Its translation is CASSEWGAGGATEAFF.

The V call is TRBV7-2, the J call TRBJ1-2, with D possibly matching TRBD1 (5 bases). The germline V gene has CDR1 SGHTA and CDR2 FQGNSA. This CDR3 comprises 14 residues. V lost 4 bases to trimming and J lost 2 bases, with 11 bases between them. This chain's CDR3 is CASSSGGDNYGYTF. DNA for the CDR3: TGTGCCAGCAGCTCCGGGGGGGACAACTATGGCTACACCTTC. Complete variable domain (other parts from reference TRBV7-2 and TRBJ1-2): GAGVSQSPSNKVTEKGKDVELRCDPISGHTALYWYRQSLGQGLEFLIYFQGNSAPDKSGLPSDRFSAERTGGSVSTLTIQRTQQEDSAVYLCASSSGGDNYGYTFGSGTRLTVV.

The CDR3 here is CSVEGRGAEAFF. Written as DNA, the CDR3 is TGCAGCGTTGAGGGAAGAGGCGCTGAAGCTTTCTTT. The V call is TRBV29-1, the J call TRBJ1-1, with D uncertain. This CDR3 is 12 amino acids long. Germline V gene sequence: CDR1 SQVTM, CDR2 ANQGSEA. V shed 3 bases and J shed 6 bases, with 11 bases lying between them.

Concerning this clonotype: A much larger clone lies a single base off, so this may be a read error. The chain uses TRBV20-1 and TRBJ1-2; D gene unclear. CDR1 DFQATT and CDR2 SNEGSKA come from the germline V gene (reference sequence). This CDR3 comprises 13 residues. The CDR3 region is CSAAEGGVYSYTF. Here the CDR3 DNA reads TGCAGTGCTGCTGAGGGTGGAGTCTATAGCTACACCTTC.

This clonotype has a single count. A read error is possible here, since a much larger clone lies one base away. The chain combines TRBV7-7 with TRBJ2-5, with 10 bases identical to TRBD2. The CDR3 length is 15 residues. Germline CDR1 SSHAT, CDR2 FNYEAQ (reference sequence). CDR3 coding DNA: TGTGCTAGCAGCCAAAGCGGGGGGGCCGGGAATGAGCAGTACTTC. Translated: CASSQSGGAGNEQYF. Full variable domain (outside the CDR3, taken from reference TRBV7-7 and TRBJ2-5): GAGVSQSPRYKVTKRGQDVTLRCDPISSHATLYWYQQALGQGPEFLTYFNYEAQPDKSGLPSDRFSAERPEGSISTLTIQRTEQRDSAMYRCASSQSGGAGNEQYFGPGTRLLVL.

This clonotype was found a few times. V usage is TRBV6-1 and J usage is TRBJ1-5; D unclear. In germline, CDR1 is MNHNS, CDR2 SASEGT. The CDR3 has 12 residues. V was shortened by 8 bases and J by 5 bases, with 10 bases between the two germline ends. CDR3: CASDNSYQPQHF. For the CDR3, the DNA is TGTGCCAGCGACAATTCGTATCAGCCCCAGCATTTT.

The sample holds a few counts of this clonotype. The CDR3 loop is CSARDLVAGVPFF. The CDR3 bases are TGCAGTGCTAGAGATCTCGTCGCGGGGGTACCTTTCTTT. V gene TRBV20-1 combines with J gene TRBJ1-1; weak D call: TRBD1 (5 bases). The germline V gene encodes CDR1 DFQATT and CDR2 SNEGSKA (reference sequence). Trimming cost V 0 bases and J 12 bases, with 17 bases left between them. The CDR3 consists of 13 residues.

This clonotype has a single count. This chain links TRBV6-4 with TRBJ2-5, with 10 positions matching TRBD2. The CDR3 runs 14 residues. V shed 8 bases and J 11 bases; nucleotides not matched to a gene: 14. Germline lookup yields CDR1 MRHNA and CDR2 SNTAGT. The CDR3 loop reads CASGESSGGNEQYF. The CDR3 bases are TGTGCCAGCGGGGAGTCTAGCGGGGGCAATGAGCAGTACTTC.

CDR3 in DNA: TGCAGTGCTCGTAGAGGGGCCGGCGGAAGACTCACAGATACGCAGTATTTT. Protein product: CSARRGAGGRLTDTQYF. The rearrangement joins TRBV20-1 to TRBJ2-3; D may be TRBD1 or TRBD2 (5 bases each). The CDR3 spans 17 residues. The ends were cut back, 5 bases at V and 2 bases at J, with 23 bases in the middle. Germline V gene lookup returns CDR1 DFQATT and CDR2 SNEGSKA (reference sequence).

This clonotype was seen a handful of times. This chain connects TRBV11-2 to TRBJ2-1; 7 nucleotides match TRBD2. CDR1 and CDR2 (germline): SGHAT, FQNNGV. The CDR3 is 15 amino acids. Trimming at V came to 3 bases and at J to 8 bases, leaving 10 bases not matched to a gene. The CDR3 nucleotides are TGTGCCAGCAGCTTCATGGGGGGGGTGGTTTATGAGCAGTTCTTC. It codes for CASSFMGGVVYEQFF.

This clonotype was observed many times. The genes are TRBV4-1 and TRBJ2-1; no clear D gene. This CDR3 comprises 19 residues. With 2 bases removed from V and 1 base from J, the gap between germline ends came to 21 bases. CDR1 MGHRA and CDR2 YSYEKL come from the germline V gene. DNA of the CDR3: TGCGCCAGCAGCCAACCCCTTCGAGACCCCAGTCAGTCCTACAATGAGCAGTTCTTC. It codes for CASSQPLRDPSQSYNEQFF.

The V gene is TRBV9, the J gene TRBJ2-1; 8 nucleotides line up with TRBD1. V was clipped by 3 bases and J by 8 bases; unmatched bases: 13. The germline gives CDR1 SGDLS, CDR2 YYNGEE. This CDR3 contains 16 residues. The CDR3 reads CASSDPQGGQVDEQFF. CDR3 DNA sequence: TGTGCCAGCAGCGATCCACAGGGGGGACAGGTAGATGAGCAGTTCTTC. Filled out from reference TRBV9 and TRBJ2-1, the complete variable domain reads DSGVTQTPKHLITATGQRVTLRCSPRSGDLSVYWYQQSLDQGLQFLIQYYNGEERAKGNILERFSAQQFPDLHSELNLSSLELGDSALYFCASSDPQGGQVDEQFFGPGTRLTVL.

This clonotype was recorded many times. The gene calls are TRBV9 and TRBJ1-2; no clear D gene. The CDR3 sequence is 17 residues long. Germline-derived CDR1 and CDR2 are SGDLS and YYNGEE. V was clipped by 0 bases and J by 0 bases, with 15 bases between them. The CDR3 coding sequence is TGTGCCAGCAGCGTAGATAGCGCCTTTAGGACTAACTATGGCTACACCTTC. This gives the protein CASSVDSAFRTNYGYTF.

The CDR3 DNA reads TGTGCCAGTAGTACCTACCCTTATAGCGCCGGGAGTCAAGAGACCCAGTACTTC. Translation: CASSTYPYSAGSQETQYF. The V call is TRBV19, the J call TRBJ2-5, with a possible D match to TRBD2 (6 bases). The V and J ends lost 4 bases and 2 bases respectively, with 23 bases between them. Germline CDR1 reads LNHDA; CDR2 reads SQIVND (reference sequence). CDR3 length: 18 amino acids.

Of note for this clonotype: With a much larger clone just one base away, this may be a read error. J is TRBJ2-7 and V is TRBV11-2; D unclear. V was pared by 1 base and J by 1 base, with 11 bases between. From germline, CDR1 is SGHAT and CDR2 FQNNGV. The CDR3 covers 15 residues. CDR3 region: CASSLVLEPSYEQYF. The CDR3 region has the DNA TGTGCCAGCAGCTTAGTACTGGAACCATCCTACGAGCAGTACTTC. The full variable domain, in which reference TRBV11-2 and TRBJ2-7 provide the parts outside the CDR3, is EAGVAQSPRYKIIEKRQSVAFWCNPISGHATLYWYQQILGQGPKLLIQFQNNGVVDDSQLPKDRFSAERLKGVDSTLKIQPAKLEDSAVYLCASSLVLEPSYEQYFGPGTRLTVT.

The CDR3 sequence is CATAQAGGNQPQHF. The CDR3 nucleotides are TGTGCCACCGCCCAGGCAGGGGGCAATCAGCCCCAGCATTTT. This chain connects TRBV15 to TRBJ1-5; D may be TRBD1 (6 bases). The germline V gene has CDR1 LNHNV and CDR2 YYDKDF (reference sequence). CDR3 size: 14 residues. V shed 8 bases and J shed 2 bases, with 13 bases lying between them.

The chain uses TRBV29-1 and TRBJ2-5; D uncertain. V dropped 2 bases and J dropped 2 bases, with 6 bases sitting between them. The length of the CDR3 is 12 residues. Per the germline V gene, CDR1 is SQVTM and CDR2 is ANQGSEA. The CDR3 protein is CSVEKGQETQYF. In DNA form, the CDR3 reads TGCAGCGTTGAAAAGGGACAAGAGACCCAGTACTTC.

The gene calls are TRBV28 and TRBJ1-2; TRBD1 might be the D (5 bases). The CDR3 length is 13 residues. V lost 6 bases and J 6 bases, leaving 14 bases between the germline ends. Per germline, CDR1 MDHEN and CDR2 SYDVKM. The CDR3 here is CASRRPGHDGYTF. In DNA, the CDR3 is TGTGCCAGCAGGAGGCCAGGGCACGATGGCTACACCTTC.

The chain combines TRBV6-6 with TRBJ2-5; D gene unclear. The CDR3 has 13 residues. Trimming took off 9 bases at V and 5 bases at J, with 16 bases between the two ends. The germline gives CDR1 MNHNY, CDR2 SVGAGI (reference sequence). In DNA, the CDR3 is TGTGCCAGTAAGGACGGAGAGAGGGAGACCCAGTACTTC. It is translated as CASKDGERETQYF.

V usage is TRBV20-1 and J usage is TRBJ1-6, with a weak D call TRBD1 (5 bases). The germline V gene encodes CDR1 DFQATT and CDR2 SNEGSKA (reference sequence). The CDR3 length is 15 residues. Trimming removed 3 bases at V and 8 bases at J, with 17 bases between. CDR3 DNA: TGCAGTGCTAGTTTCCCAGGGAGGGTTGATTCACCCCTCCACTTT. This encodes CSASFPGRVDSPLHF.

The V and J genes are TRBV12-3 or TRBV12-4 and TRBJ2-3; no clear D. Trimming removed 1 base at V and 10 bases at J, with 9 bases between. CDR3 length equals 12 residues. The CDR3 region has the DNA TGTGCCAGCAGTTTAGGGGCAAATGCGCAGTATTTT. This sequence encodes CASSLGANAQYF.

This chain connects TRBV20-1 to TRBJ1-2; 9 bases line up with TRBD1. Trimming took 3 bases from V and 7 from J; bases not matched to a gene: 9. The V gene's germline CDR1 is DFQATT and CDR2 SNEGSKA (reference sequence). The CDR3 has 14 residues. The CDR3 nucleotides read TGCAGTGCTAGGGAAAACAGGGGGCGCGTTGGCTACACCTTC. Amino acid sequence: CSARENRGRVGYTF.

V is TRBV5-1 and J is TRBJ2-3; D gene uncertain. CDR1 is SGHRS and CDR2 is YFSETQ in the germline V gene. Trimming took 3 bases from V and 2 from J, leaving 19 bases between them. The CDR3 is 17 amino acids. The CDR3 reads CASSSTPGWYATDTQYF. CDR3 sequence (DNA): TGCGCCAGCAGCTCCACCCCTGGCTGGTACGCCACAGATACGCAGTATTTT.

The V and J genes are TRBV18 and TRBJ2-5, with unresolved D. The last part of the DNA fits TRBJ2-1 better; the J call may be wrong. The CDR3 is 13 residues long. Germline loops: CDR1 KGHSH, CDR2 LQKENI. The CDR3 is CASSPLMQETQFF. For the CDR3, the DNA is TGTGCCAGCTCACCACTCATGCAAGAGACCCAGTTCTTC.